The subject of this entry is one T cell receptor beta chain. What it binds is not known. The data belong to a study of shared clonotypes between healthy human individuals. Whole-study findings and limits: Generation probabilities were higher for clonotypes shared across all four sorted-subset donors than for unshared ones.

The V end lost 5 bases, the J end lost 0 bases, and 13 bases lay between the germline ends. Germline V gene data show CDR1 as MNHNY and CDR2 as SVGAGI (reference sequence). The CDR3 runs to 16 residues. The protocol was immunoSEQ multiplex PCR, while the TCRdb copy is restricted to in-frame clones and leaves out a portion. The sample has about 2 million clones; about 95% are singletons. This clonotype originated in a man aged 18-30 years in good health. The chain uses TRBV6-6 and TRBJ1-4; D is possibly TRBD1 (5 bases). What was sequenced was naive CD4+ T cells sorted from blood. Subset meaning: CD45RA+ positively selected. The CDR3 DNA sequence: TGTGCCAGCAGTAGAGGGGCAAGGGCAACTAATGAAAAACTGTTTTTT. Its protein product is CASSRGARATNEKLFF.